The present T cell receptor beta chain was sequenced within a study of blood T cells in healthy people across ages. Study overall: Researchers report that template switching captured about one barcoded beta molecule per two T cells.

Primed by a sample-barcoded 5' primer and a J-beta primer mix, a second PCR proceeded for roughly 7 to 12 cycles. TCRdb reanalysed the 5' RACE reads using MiXCR and keeps one entry per CDR3 protein. In the table there are around 650,000 distinct CDR3 sequences, roughly 30% of which are singletons. This clonotype occurred a few times. Its antigen is still unknown. Broader study findings: Donor CMV infection status was unknown, possibly confounding age-related changes in expanded clonotypes. Researchers report that TCR beta diversity correlated strongly with naive T cell percentage.

Per sample, a minimum of 6.5 million PBMCs were isolated. The V and J ends lost 6 bases and 6 bases respectively, with 24 bases between them. The CDR3 contains 17 residues. The source of this sequence is a woman older than 75 in good health. This chain connects TRBV12-3 or TRBV12-4 to TRBJ2-1; either TRBD1 or TRBD2 may supply D (7 bases each). Sequences were obtained from blood. The CDR3 is CASSSRFDREGINEQFF. CDR3 coding DNA: TGTGCCAGCAGCTCCAGGTTCGACAGGGAGGGTATCAATGAGCAGTTCTTC.